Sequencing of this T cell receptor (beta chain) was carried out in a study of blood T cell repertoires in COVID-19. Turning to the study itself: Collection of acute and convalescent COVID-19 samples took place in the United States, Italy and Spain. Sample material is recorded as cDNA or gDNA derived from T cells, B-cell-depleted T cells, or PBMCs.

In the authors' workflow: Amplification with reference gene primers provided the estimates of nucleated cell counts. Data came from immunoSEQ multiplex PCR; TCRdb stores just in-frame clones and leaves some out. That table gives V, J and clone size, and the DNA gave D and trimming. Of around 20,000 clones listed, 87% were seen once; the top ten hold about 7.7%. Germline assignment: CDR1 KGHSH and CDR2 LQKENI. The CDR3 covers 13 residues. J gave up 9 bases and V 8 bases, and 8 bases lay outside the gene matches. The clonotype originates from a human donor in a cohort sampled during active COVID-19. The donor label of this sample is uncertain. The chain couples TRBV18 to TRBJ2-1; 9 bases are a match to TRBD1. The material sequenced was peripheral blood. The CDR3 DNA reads TGTGCCAGCATGACAGGGGGGGGTACTGAGCAGTTCTTC. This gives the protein CASMTGGGTEQFF.